Presented here are 20 T cell receptor beta chains from one specimen sequenced in a study of identical twins. TCRdb analysed the 5' RACE reads with MiXCR anew, one entry per CDR3 protein. The sample lists 250,000 to 350,000 distinct CDR3 sequences; roughly 8.6% were seen once. The data also belong to a second study, concerning yellow fever vaccine responses in identical twins.

The sequencing sample was made of memory (CD45RO+) T cells sorted from blood. These receptors were taken from a woman aged 18-29 years in good health.

Many counts were recorded for this clonotype. The CDR3: CASSPGLGDTDTQYF. The CDR3 coding sequence is TGTGCCAGCAGTCCCGGACTAGGGGACACAGATACGCAGTATTTT. The J gene is TRBJ2-3, the V gene TRBV12-3 or TRBV12-4; 7 bases match TRBD2. This CDR3 has 15 residues. The V and J ends lost 5 bases and 2 bases, in that order; junction bases with no gene match: 7.

In this sample, this clonotype turned up many times. This chain uses TRBV6-1 with TRBJ2-7; a weak D match, TRBD1 (5 bases). The V end lost 1 base, the J end lost 7 bases, and 17 bases lay between the germline ends. Per the germline V gene, CDR1 is MNHNS and CDR2 is SASEGT. The CDR3 extends over 15 amino acids. The CDR3 nucleotides read TGTGCCAGCAGTGAAGAACAGGTTGGTGTGGGTGAGCAGTACTTC. This encodes CASSEEQVGVGEQYF.

This clonotype was found many times. J is TRBJ2-7 and V is TRBV3-1; 8 bases map to TRBD2. This CDR3 has 14 residues. Germline CDR1 is LGHDT and CDR2 is YNNKEL (reference sequence). Trimming took 3 bases from V and 7 from J; bases not matched to a gene: 8. CDR3 region: CASSQNSGAREQYV. In DNA, the CDR3 is TGTGCCAGCAGCCAGAATAGCGGGGCAAGGGAGCAGTACGTC.

The chain couples TRBV28 to TRBJ1-2, with TRBD1 matching over 7 bases. Losses at the gene ends were 7 bases for V and 7 bases for J; bases not matched to a gene: 3. This CDR3 comprises 11 residues. Per germline, CDR1 MDHEN and CDR2 SYDVKM. For the CDR3, the DNA is TGTGCCAGCATTCACAGGGGTGGCTACACCTTC. This gives the protein CASIHRGGYTF.

In nucleotides, the CDR3 is TGTGCCAGCAGCTTAGTGGAAGGGTACGAGCAGTACTTC. This gives the protein CASSLVEGYEQYF. J is TRBJ2-7 and V is TRBV11-2, with no clear D. CDR3 size: 13 residues. The ends were cut back, 1 base at V and 4 bases at J, with 8 bases in the middle. The germline CDR1 and CDR2 sequences are SGHAT and FQNNGV. Looking up the rest from reference TRBV11-2 and TRBJ2-7 gives the full variable domain: EAGVAQSPRYKIIEKRQSVAFWCNPISGHATLYWYQQILGQGPKLLIQFQNNGVVDDSQLPKDRFSAERLKGVDSTLKIQPAKLEDSAVYLCASSLVEGYEQYFGPGTRLTVT.

This clonotype occurred a few times. The V call is TRBV5-4, the J call TRBJ1-1; TRBD1 is a possible D gene (5 bases). Germline-derived CDR1 and CDR2 are SGHNT and YYREEE (reference sequence). The CDR3 is 15 amino acids. V dropped 0 bases and J dropped 3 bases, with 12 bases sitting between them. This chain's CDR3 is CASSLGPGRDTEAFF. In DNA, the CDR3 is TGTGCCAGCAGCTTGGGTCCAGGGAGGGACACTGAAGCTTTCTTT. Full variable domain (outside the CDR3, taken from reference TRBV5-4 and TRBJ1-1): ETGVTQSPTHLIKTRGQQVTLRCSSQSGHNTVSWYQQALGQGPQFIFQYYREEENGRGNFPPRFSGLQFPNYSSELNVNALELDDSALYLCASSLGPGRDTEAFFGQGTRLTVV.

V usage is TRBV28 and J usage is TRBJ2-5, with D unresolved. CDR1 is MDHEN, CDR2 SYDVKM, per germline. With 3 bases removed from V and 5 bases from J, the gap between germline ends came to 10 bases. CDR3 length: 13 amino acids. The CDR3 loop is CASSFYLGETQYF. The CDR3 DNA follows: TGTGCCAGCAGTTTTTATCTTGGGGAGACCCAGTACTTC. The full variable domain, in which reference TRBV28 and TRBJ2-5 provide the parts outside the CDR3, is DVKVTQSSRYLVKRTGEKVFLECVQDMDHENMFWYRQDPGLGLRLIYFSYDVKMKEKGDIPEGYSVSREKKERFSLILESASTNQTSMYLCASSFYLGETQYFGPGTRLLVL.

At least ten counts were recorded for this clonotype. This chain joins TRBV7-9 and TRBJ2-3; D assignment may be TRBD1 or TRBD2 (5 bases each). This CDR3 is built from 13 residues. V lost 1 base to trimming and J lost 6 bases, with 8 bases between them. Germline V gives CDR1 SEHNR, CDR2 FQNEAQ (reference sequence). The CDR3 here is CASSLVWGDTQYF. DNA of the CDR3: TGTGCCAGCAGCTTAGTATGGGGGGATACGCAGTATTTT.

This clonotype was found many times. The chain carries TRBV29-1 and TRBJ1-2; D is undetermined. Germline V gene lookup returns CDR1 SQVTM and CDR2 ANQGSEA. The V and J ends lost 4 bases and 1 base respectively, with 10 bases between them. The CDR3 is made up of 13 amino acids. This chain's CDR3 is CSVGGTLNYGYTF. In DNA form, the CDR3 reads TGCAGCGTTGGCGGTACTCTTAACTATGGCTACACCTTC.

This clonotype was observed many times. This chain uses TRBV10-3 with TRBJ2-1, with TRBD1 as a possible D gene (5 bases). The CDR3 spans 14 residues. In germline, CDR1 is ENHRY, CDR2 SYGVKD. With 0 bases removed from V and 4 bases from J, the gap between germline ends came to 7 bases. CDR3 nucleotide sequence: TGTGCCATCAGTGAGTCAGGGGCATACAATGAGCAGTTCTTC. Amino acid sequence: CAISESGAYNEQFF.

This rearrangement joins TRBV9 to TRBJ2-3; D may correspond to TRBD1 or TRBD2 (5 bases each). This CDR3 spans 16 amino acids. The V end lost 0 bases, the J end lost 2 bases, and 13 bases lay between the germline ends. Germline CDR1 is SGDLS and CDR2 is YYNGEE. CDR3 sequence: CASSVGDQPVTDTQYF. CDR3 nucleotides: TGTGCCAGCAGCGTAGGGGACCAACCGGTCACAGATACGCAGTATTTT.

The sample holds many counts of this clonotype. The rearrangement joins TRBV6-1 to TRBJ2-5, with D unclear. Germline V gene lookup returns CDR1 MNHNS and CDR2 SASEGT. The CDR3 totals 14 residues. V was clipped by 6 bases and J by 4 bases, with 15 bases between them. This CDR3 reads CASSASVETETQYF. In nucleotides, the CDR3 is TGTGCCAGCAGCGCCTCTGTTGAGACAGAGACCCAGTACTTC.

This clonotype was picked up many times. J is TRBJ1-2 and V is TRBV5-1; no reliable D call. Per germline, CDR1 SGHRS and CDR2 YFSETQ. The CDR3 contains 17 residues. V was cut by 0 bases and J by 5 bases, with 20 bases left in between. DNA for the CDR3: TGCGCCAGCAGCTTGGCCGGGTCGACCTTTTCGATTTATGGCTACACCTTC. This sequence encodes CASSLAGSTFSIYGYTF.

This clonotype was seen a handful of times. This chain uses TRBV28 with TRBJ1-5; D possibly corresponds to TRBD1 (6 bases). CDR1 MDHEN and CDR2 SYDVKM come from the germline V gene. The CDR3 consists of 15 residues. V gave up 5 bases and J gave up 3 bases, with 14 bases separating them. CDR3 coding DNA: TGTGCCAGCAGTAAAGGATACAGGGACAATCAGCCCCAGCATTTT. Translation: CASSKGYRDNQPQHF.

This clonotype was found a few times. The chain joins TRBV9 to TRBJ2-1; no clear D gene. V was pared by 0 bases and J by 4 bases, with 14 bases between. Germline V CDR1 and CDR2: SGDLS, YYNGEE. The CDR3 consists of 16 residues. The CDR3 protein is CASSVDRVTIYNEQFF. CDR3 in DNA: TGTGCCAGCAGCGTAGATCGCGTGACCATATACAATGAGCAGTTCTTC.

This clonotype was seen ten or more times. This rearrangement joins TRBV7-2 to TRBJ2-7; D remains unclear. V lost 2 bases and J lost 1, with 15 bases in between. Germline lookup yields CDR1 SGHTA and CDR2 FQGNSA. The CDR3 contains 16 residues. The chain's CDR3 is CASSLIEEPGSYEQYF. As DNA, the CDR3 is TGTGCCAGCAGCTTAATTGAGGAACCTGGGTCCTACGAGCAGTACTTC.

This clonotype was observed at least ten times. V gene TRBV12-3 or TRBV12-4 combines with J gene TRBJ1-2; tentatively, D is TRBD1 (5 bases). The V end was cut by 1 base, the J end by 4 bases, with 7 bases between. The CDR3 length is 13 residues. CDR3 sequence (DNA): TGTGCCAGCAGTTTAGGCGGGGCCTATGGCTACACCTTC. It yields the protein CASSLGGAYGYTF.

This clonotype was counted a few times. V is TRBV28 and J is TRBJ2-5, with 13 bases identical to TRBD2. V shed 5 bases and J 0 bases; nucleotides not matched to a gene: 6. The CDR3 contains 17 residues. Germline loops: CDR1 MDHEN, CDR2 SYDVKM. The CDR3 region is CASSPLGLAGDQETQYF. The CDR3 nucleotides read TGTGCCAGCAGTCCTCTAGGACTAGCGGGGGACCAAGAGACCCAGTACTTC. The full variable domain, its missing parts supplied by reference TRBV28 and TRBJ2-5, is DVKVTQSSRYLVKRTGEKVFLECVQDMDHENMFWYRQDPGLGLRLIYFSYDVKMKEKGDIPEGYSVSREKKERFSLILESASTNQTSMYLCASSPLGLAGDQETQYFGPGTRLLVL.

The CDR3 DNA is TGTGCCAGCAGCTCCCGACAGACTCAAGAGACCCAGTACTTC. It is translated as CASSSRQTQETQYF. V and J are TRBV7-8 and TRBJ2-5; the D gene is possibly TRBD1 (5 bases). Germline lookup yields CDR1 SGHVS and CDR2 FQNEAQ. V gave up 4 bases and J gave up 2 bases, with 11 bases separating them. The CDR3 covers 14 residues.

This clonotype showed up many times. The rearrangement joins TRBV28 to TRBJ1-2; 8 nucleotides line up with TRBD1. The germline CDR1 and CDR2 sequences are MDHEN and SYDVKM. The CDR3 covers 14 residues. After removal of 3 bases from V and 4 bases from J, the junction contained 4 bases not matched to a gene. CDR3 nucleotides: TGTGCCAGCAGTTTTGGTACAGGGGGCTATGGCTACACCTTC. Protein product: CASSFGTGGYGYTF.